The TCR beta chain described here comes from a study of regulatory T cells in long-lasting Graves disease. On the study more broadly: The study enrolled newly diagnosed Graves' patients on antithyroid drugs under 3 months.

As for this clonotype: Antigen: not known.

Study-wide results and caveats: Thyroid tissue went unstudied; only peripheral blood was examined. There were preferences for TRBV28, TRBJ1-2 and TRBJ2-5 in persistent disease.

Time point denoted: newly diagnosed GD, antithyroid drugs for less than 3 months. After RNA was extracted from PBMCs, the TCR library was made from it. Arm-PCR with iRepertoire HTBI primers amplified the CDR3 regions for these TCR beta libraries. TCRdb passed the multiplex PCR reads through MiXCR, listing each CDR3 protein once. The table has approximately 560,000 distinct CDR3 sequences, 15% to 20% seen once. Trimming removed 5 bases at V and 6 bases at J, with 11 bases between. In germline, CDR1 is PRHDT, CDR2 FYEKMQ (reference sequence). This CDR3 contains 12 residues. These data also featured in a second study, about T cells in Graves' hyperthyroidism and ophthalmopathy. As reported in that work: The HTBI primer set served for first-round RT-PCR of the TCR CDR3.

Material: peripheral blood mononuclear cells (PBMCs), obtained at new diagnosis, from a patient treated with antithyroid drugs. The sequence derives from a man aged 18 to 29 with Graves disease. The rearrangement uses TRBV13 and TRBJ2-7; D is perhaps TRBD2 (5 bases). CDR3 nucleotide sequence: TGTGCCAGCAGCATGACTAAGGGCGAGCAGTACTTC. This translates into CASSMTKGEQYF.